One sample yielded the 31 T cell receptor beta chains listed below, sequenced in a study of cytomegalovirus exposure and HLA in healthy donors. With 60 Vbeta and 13 Jbeta primers, the PCR was carried out. The data were produced by immunoSEQ multiplex PCR, yet TCRdb's version contains in-frame clones alone and is incomplete. This table has about 180,000 clones, 82% appearing once. The sample comprised PBMCs. These receptors were taken from a woman aged 45 to 65 in good health and CMV-seronegative.

The V gene is TRBV6-5, the J gene TRBJ1-1, with 9 bases matching TRBD1. The CDR3 has 13 amino acids. The V gene end was trimmed by 7 bases and the J gene end by 5 bases; junction bases not matched to a gene: 5. Per the germline V gene, CDR1 is MNHEY and CDR2 is SVGAGI. CDR3 DNA: TGTGCCAGCAAAAAGACAGGGGGGACTGAAGCTTTCTTT. Amino acids: CASKKTGGTEAFF.

The chain links TRBV11-2 to TRBJ1-3; a possible D gene is TRBD1 (6 bases). The germline CDR1 and CDR2 sequences are SGHAT and FQNNGV. The CDR3 spans 15 residues. Trimming stripped 5 bases from V and 3 bases from J, with 14 bases between. CDR3 sequence (DNA): TGTGCCAGCAGCGAGCTCAGGGGAAGTGGAAACACCATATATTTT. Translating gives CASSELRGSGNTIYF.

V and J are TRBV19 and TRBJ2-7; 9 nucleotides agree with TRBD1. Germline V gene data show CDR1 as LNHDA and CDR2 as SQIVND (reference sequence). Trimming cost V 9 bases and J 2 bases; bases outside gene matches: 8. This CDR3 has 14 residues. The CDR3 loop reads CASHSTGGTYEQYF. DNA for the CDR3: TGTGCCAGCCATTCGACAGGGGGAACCTACGAGCAGTACTTC.

This clone turned up a few times. The chain joins TRBV13 to TRBJ2-1; no firm D call. The CDR3 totals 15 residues. The ends were cut back, 3 bases at V and 0 bases at J, with 9 bases in the middle. From germline, CDR1 is PRHDT and CDR2 FYEKMQ (reference sequence). CDR3 sequence: CASSFWPSSYNEQFF. CDR3 DNA: TGTGCCAGCAGCTTTTGGCCTAGCTCCTACAATGAGCAGTTCTTC.

This chain uses TRBV28 with TRBJ1-2; the D gene is possibly TRBD1 (5 bases). Trimming cost V 6 bases and J 8 bases, with 16 bases left between them. CDR1 MDHEN and CDR2 SYDVKM come from the germline V gene. This CDR3 is built from 13 residues. Here the CDR3 reads CASRGSRDNGYTF. CDR3 DNA: TGTGCCAGCAGGGGGTCCAGGGATAACGGCTACACCTTC.

This clone was seen more than once but under ten times. V usage is TRBV10-3 and J usage is TRBJ1-2, with no clear D. Between the trimmed V and J ends, which lost 4 bases and 7 bases, there was a span of 13 bases. This CDR3 comprises 13 residues. Germline V lookup: CDR1 ENHRY, CDR2 SYGVKD. CDR3: CAISGRSGFGYTF. For the CDR3, the DNA is TGTGCCATCAGTGGGCGGTCGGGGTTTGGCTACACCTTC.

Only a few counts were recorded for this clone. V and J are TRBV7-3 and TRBJ2-3; the match to TRBD2 covers 9 bases. Per germline, CDR1 SGHTA and CDR2 FQGTGA. J lost 3 bases, V lost 2 bases, and 3 bases had no gene match. The CDR3 runs 15 residues. The CDR3 loop reads CASSLLGLATDTQYF. The CDR3 nucleotides are TGTGCCAGCAGCTTATTAGGACTAGCGACAGATACGCAGTATTTT.

The rearrangement joins TRBV10-1 to TRBJ2-5, with 9 bases identical to TRBD1. Trimming at V came to 0 bases and at J to 5 bases, leaving 4 bases not matched to a gene. CDR1 WNHNN and CDR2 SYGVQD come from the germline V gene (reference sequence). The CDR3 runs to 15 residues. The CDR3 is CASSESGQGLETQYF. The DNA of the CDR3 is TGCGCCAGCAGTGAGTCGGGACAGGGATTGGAGACCCAGTACTTC.

In its sample, this clone was seen once. The junction does not match germline at one end; this may be a read error. J is TRBJ2-2 and V is TRBV7-9; TRBD2 is a possible D gene (6 bases). Germline lookup yields CDR1 SEHNR and CDR2 FQNEAQ (reference sequence). CDR3 length: 16 residues. DNA of the CDR3: TGTTCCAGCAGCTTGTCGGGACTCCCGAACACCGGGGAGCTGTTTTTT. This gives the protein CSSSLSGLPNTGELFF.

V gene TRBV9 combines with J gene TRBJ2-5, with 11 bases that match TRBD1. The V and J ends lost 3 bases and 5 bases, in that order; junction bases with no gene match: 6. The CDR3 covers 15 residues. The germline V gene has CDR1 SGDLS and CDR2 YYNGEE. DNA for the CDR3: TGTGCCAGCAGCGCCCCGGACAGGGGGCGGGAGACCCAGTACTTC. Translating it yields CASSAPDRGRETQYF. The full variable domain, with the rest looked up from reference TRBV9 and TRBJ2-5, is DSGVTQTPKHLITATGQRVTLRCSPRSGDLSVYWYQQSLDQGLQFLIQYYNGEERAKGNILERFSAQQFPDLHSELNLSSLELGDSALYFCASSAPDRGRETQYFGPGTRLLVL.

The CDR3 DNA reads as TGTGCCAGCAGTCAACCGGGGACAGCCGGCCTTGGCTACACCTTC. It codes for CASSQPGTAGLGYTF. V is TRBV5-4 and J is TRBJ1-2; TRBD1 matches 7 bases. The CDR3 extends over 15 amino acids. Trimming cost V 5 bases and J 7 bases; bases outside gene matches: 14. The germline CDR1 and CDR2 sequences are SGHNT and YYREEE (reference sequence).

The V gene is TRBV5-1, the J gene TRBJ1-1; 11 bases match TRBD1. Trimming removed 4 bases from V and 4 bases from J; junction bases left unmatched: 9. The CDR3 totals 16 residues. Germline CDR1 reads SGHRS; CDR2 reads YFSETQ. As DNA, the CDR3 is TGCGCCAGCAGCATAACCGGGACAGGGGGATCCACTGAAGCTTTCTTT. Translating gives CASSITGTGGSTEAFF. The full variable domain, in which reference TRBV5-1 and TRBJ1-1 provide the parts outside the CDR3, is KAGVTQTPRYLIKTRGQQVTLSCSPISGHRSVSWYQQTPGQGLQFLFEYFSETQRNKGNFPGRFSGRQFSNSRSEMNVSTLELGDSALYLCASSITGTGGSTEAFFGQGTRLTVV.

The chain links TRBV6-5 to TRBJ2-7; 7 bases line up with TRBD2. Germline-derived CDR1 and CDR2 are MNHEY and SVGAGI. The CDR3 is 14 amino acids. J was trimmed by 1 base and V by 2 bases; bases with no gene match: 2. The CDR3 sequence is CASSYRGDSYEQYF. The CDR3 bases are TGTGCCAGCAGTTACCGGGGGGATTCCTACGAGCAGTACTTC.

This chain links TRBV4-2 with TRBJ1-3, with 7 bases fitting TRBD1. The CDR3 spans 14 residues. Germline CDR1 reads LGHNA; CDR2 reads YNFKEQ. V lost 7 bases and J lost 7; bases outside the gene matches: 10. The CDR3 DNA reads TGTGCCAGCAACCACGTAGGACAGGTTAACACCATATATTTT. Translated, it gives CASNHVGQVNTIYF.

The rearrangement uses TRBV29-1 and TRBJ2-7, with D tentatively TRBD2 (5 bases). The CDR3 is 13 residues long. The V gene's germline CDR1 is SQVTM and CDR2 ANQGSEA. Trimming pared 7 bases from V and 6 bases from J, leaving 19 bases between. For the CDR3, the DNA is TGCAGCGCCACTAACCTAGAGGGTCCCGAGCAGTACTTC. Amino acids: CSATNLEGPEQYF.

This clone was picked up a small number of times. This chain joins TRBV13 and TRBJ2-5, with D tentatively TRBD2 (5 bases). Trimming left V 1 base short and J 1 base short, with 10 bases between. Germline CDR1 and CDR2: PRHDT and FYEKMQ (reference sequence). The CDR3 is made up of 15 amino acids. CDR3 nucleotide sequence: TGTGCCAGCAGCTTAGTTCACCGGGGCCAAGAGACCCAGTACTTC. Translating gives CASSLVHRGQETQYF.

This chain connects TRBV7-2 to TRBJ2-5; 9 nucleotides match TRBD2. TRBJ2-7 explains the end of the DNA better; the J call may be wrong. Germline CDR1 is SGHTA and CDR2 is FQGNSA. The CDR3 is 15 residues long. Written as DNA, the CDR3 is TGTGCCAGCAGCTTAAGTAGCGGGAGCTCCTACGAGCAGTACTTC. Translated, it gives CASSLSSGSSYEQYF.

The CDR3 loop reads CATSRDLWNADGYTF. CDR3 nucleotide sequence: TGTGCCACCAGCAGAGATCTCTGGAATGCGGATGGCTACACCTTC. The chain employs TRBV15 and TRBJ1-2; D uncertain. Germline assignment: CDR1 LNHNV and CDR2 YYDKDF (reference sequence). The CDR3 has 15 residues. Trimming stripped 0 bases from V and 6 bases from J, with 14 bases between.

The gene calls are TRBV6-6 and TRBJ2-5; 9 bases fit TRBD1. There are 14 residues in the CDR3. Losses at the gene ends were 7 bases for V and 1 base for J; bases not matched to a gene: 4. Germline lookup yields CDR1 MNHNY and CDR2 SVGAGI (reference sequence). The CDR3 region is CASNGQGLQETQYF. CDR3 sequence (DNA): TGTGCCAGCAATGGACAGGGGCTCCAAGAGACCCAGTACTTC.

The chain joins TRBV9 to TRBJ1-2; D is uncertain. Per germline, CDR1 SGDLS and CDR2 YYNGEE. V lost 0 bases to trimming and J lost 6 bases, with 9 bases between them. The CDR3 covers 13 residues. CDR3 in amino acids: CASSVGLVDGYTF. For the CDR3, the DNA is TGTGCCAGCAGCGTAGGTCTAGTGGATGGCTACACCTTC.

The chain couples TRBV5-1 to TRBJ1-4; the match to TRBD1 covers 7 bases. V trimming: 2 bases; J trimming: 3 bases; junction bases outside the gene matches: 19. CDR3 size: 20 residues. Germline V gene data show CDR1 as SGHRS and CDR2 as YFSETQ. The CDR3 reads CASSLGQVLEGPDSNEKLFF. The CDR3 nucleotides are TGCGCCAGCAGCTTAGGACAGGTTCTGGAGGGACCCGACTCTAATGAAAAACTGTTTTTT.

This chain uses TRBV10-3 with TRBJ2-5; TRBD2 aligns across 11 bases. Trimming at V came to 2 bases and at J to 4 bases, leaving 9 bases not matched to a gene. The germline V gene has CDR1 ENHRY and CDR2 SYGVKD. CDR3 size: 17 residues. The CDR3 DNA reads as TGTGCCATCAGTGAGGCTGAAATGACTAGCGGGGTAGAGACCCAGTACTTC. Translated: CAISEAEMTSGVETQYF.

This clone is a singleton in its sample. The CDR3 is CASSPRDRGETQYF. CDR3 sequence (DNA): TGTGCCAGCAGCCCCCGGGACAGGGGGGAGACCCAGTACTTC. The chain links TRBV7-3 to TRBJ2-5, with 11 bases identical to TRBD1. From germline, CDR1 is SGHTA and CDR2 FQGTGA. V shed 5 bases, J shed 5 bases, and the junction held 4 bases outside the gene matches. The CDR3 extends over 14 amino acids.

The genes are TRBV4-2 and TRBJ2-5, with D possibly being TRBD1 (6 bases). Trimming left V 0 bases short and J 7 bases short, with 21 bases between. This CDR3 has 17 amino acids. Germline V gene sequence: CDR1 LGHNA, CDR2 YNFKEQ. The CDR3 is CASSQDYRDTGLGTQYF. As DNA, the CDR3 is TGTGCCAGCAGCCAAGATTACCGGGACACCGGATTAGGGACCCAGTACTTC.

The chain couples TRBV7-9 to TRBJ1-5; 8 bases agree with TRBD1. Germline-derived CDR1 and CDR2 are SEHNR and FQNEAQ (reference sequence). The V and J ends lost 5 bases and 7 bases, in that order; junction bases with no gene match: 16. The CDR3 spans 17 residues. The CDR3 spells CASSKSAGGGYAQPQHF. CDR3 coding DNA: TGTGCCAGCAGCAAGTCGGCAGGGGGCGGGTATGCGCAGCCCCAGCATTTT.

V gene TRBV28 combines with J gene TRBJ1-2, with D tentatively TRBD1 (5 bases). V lost 8 bases and J 6 bases, leaving 7 bases between the germline ends. The CDR3 is 10 residues long. CDR1 and CDR2 (germline): MDHEN, SYDVKM. CDR3 sequence: CASQGHGYTF. The DNA of the CDR3 is TGTGCCAGCCAGGGCCATGGCTACACCTTC.

This clone was observed a single time. The chain joins TRBV19 to TRBJ2-1; 14 positions agree with TRBD2. In germline, CDR1 is LNHDA, CDR2 SQIVND (reference sequence). This CDR3 is built from 15 residues. The ends lost 6 bases at V and 9 bases at J; junction bases unmatched: 7. CDR3 bases: TGTGCCAGTAGGACCGGGACTAGCGGGAGTAGTGAGCAGTTCTTC. Its translation: CASRTGTSGSSEQFF.

This clone was seen only a few times. V usage is TRBV4-3 and J usage is TRBJ1-4; D not certain. From germline, CDR1 is LGHNA and CDR2 YSLEER. There are 16 residues in the CDR3. Trimming stripped 4 bases from V and 0 bases from J, with 12 bases between. CDR3 loop: CASSPVGTATNEKLFF. CDR3 nucleotides: TGCGCCAGCAGCCCCGTTGGCACCGCAACTAATGAAAAACTGTTTTTT.

This clone has just a few counts. The chain links TRBV6-1 to TRBJ2-7; 9 bases map to TRBD1. J was trimmed by 6 bases and V by 7 bases; bases with no gene match: 10. This CDR3 is built from 14 residues. Germline V gene data show CDR1 as MNHNS and CDR2 as SASEGT. CDR3 DNA sequence: TGTGCCAGCATTAAGGGGGGACAGGGCCGCGAGCAGTACTTC. Translating gives CASIKGGQGREQYF.

V is TRBV13 and J is TRBJ2-2, with D perhaps matching TRBD1 (5 bases). This CDR3 is built from 15 residues. V lost 3 bases and J 7 bases, leaving 15 bases between the germline ends. Germline CDR1 and CDR2: PRHDT and FYEKMQ (reference sequence). The CDR3 sequence is CASSFKKGQNGELFF. In DNA form, the CDR3 reads TGTGCCAGCAGCTTCAAAAAGGGGCAAAACGGGGAGCTGTTTTTT.

This chain connects TRBV19 to TRBJ1-5, with 10 positions matching TRBD1. Germline V lookup: CDR1 LNHDA, CDR2 SQIVND (reference sequence). The CDR3 totals 14 residues. V shed 6 bases and J 7 bases; nucleotides not matched to a gene: 6. The CDR3 reads CASRVGTGEQPQHF. The CDR3 DNA reads TGTGCCAGTAGGGTTGGGACAGGGGAACAGCCCCAGCATTTT.